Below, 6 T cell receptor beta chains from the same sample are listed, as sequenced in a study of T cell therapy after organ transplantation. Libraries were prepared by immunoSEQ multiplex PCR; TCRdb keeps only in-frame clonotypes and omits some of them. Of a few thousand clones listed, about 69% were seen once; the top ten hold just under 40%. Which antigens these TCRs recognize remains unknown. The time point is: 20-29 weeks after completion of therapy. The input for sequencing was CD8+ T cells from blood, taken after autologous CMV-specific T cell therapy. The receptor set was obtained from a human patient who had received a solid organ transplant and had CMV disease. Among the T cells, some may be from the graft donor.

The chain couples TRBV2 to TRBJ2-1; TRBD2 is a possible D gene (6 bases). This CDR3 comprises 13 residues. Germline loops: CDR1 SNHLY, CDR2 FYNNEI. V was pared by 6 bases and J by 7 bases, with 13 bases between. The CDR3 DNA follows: TGTGCCAGCAGCGGAACGGAGGGGAATGAGCAGTTCTTC. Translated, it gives CASSGTEGNEQFF.

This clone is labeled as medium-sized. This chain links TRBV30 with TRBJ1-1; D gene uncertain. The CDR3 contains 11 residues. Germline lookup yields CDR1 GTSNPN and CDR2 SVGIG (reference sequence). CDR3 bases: TGTGCGGCCTCGGAGAACACTGAAGCTTTCTTT. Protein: CAASENTEAFF.

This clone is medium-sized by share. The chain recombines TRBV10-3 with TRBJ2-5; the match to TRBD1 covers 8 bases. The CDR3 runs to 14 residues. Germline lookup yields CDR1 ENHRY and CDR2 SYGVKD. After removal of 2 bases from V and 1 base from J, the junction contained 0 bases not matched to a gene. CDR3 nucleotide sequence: TGTGCCATCAGTGAGGGGACAGGCCAAGAGACCCAGTACTTC. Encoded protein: CAISEGTGQETQYF.

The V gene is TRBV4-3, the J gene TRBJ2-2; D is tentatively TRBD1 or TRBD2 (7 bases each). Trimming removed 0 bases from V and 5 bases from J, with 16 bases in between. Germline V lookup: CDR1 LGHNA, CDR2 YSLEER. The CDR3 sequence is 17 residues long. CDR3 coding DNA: TGCGCCAGCAGCCAAGATGTGGGAGGGGGCGGGACCGGGGAGCTGTTTTTT. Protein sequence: CASSQDVGGGGTGELFF.

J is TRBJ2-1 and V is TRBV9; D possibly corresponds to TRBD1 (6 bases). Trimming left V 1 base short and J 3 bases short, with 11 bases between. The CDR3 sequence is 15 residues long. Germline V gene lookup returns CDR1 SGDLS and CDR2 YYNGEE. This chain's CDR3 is CASSVTTGYYNEQFF. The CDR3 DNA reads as TGTGCCAGCAGCGTAACGACAGGTTACTACAATGAGCAGTTCTTC.

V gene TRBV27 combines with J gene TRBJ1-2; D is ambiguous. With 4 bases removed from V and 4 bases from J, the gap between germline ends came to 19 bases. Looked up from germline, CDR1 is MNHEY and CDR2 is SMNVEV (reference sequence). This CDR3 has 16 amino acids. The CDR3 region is CASSSRWREEGYGYTF. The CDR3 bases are TGTGCCAGCAGTTCTCGATGGAGGGAAGAGGGCTATGGCTACACCTTC.